Listed below are T cell receptor beta chains from one sample, sequenced in a study of T cell responses to AZD1222 COVID-19 vaccine. Some clones are missing from TCRdb's copy, which holds only in-frame ones; the method was immunoSEQ multiplex PCR. The sample includes 150,000 or so clones, around 92% seen only once; the top ten take around 0.98%. Sequencing was performed on peripheral blood, taken 28 days after the second AZD1222 dose. The receptors come from an adult who received the AZD1222 COVID-19 vaccine. Each CDR3 is given without its conserved first and last residue. Rows give clone size only sometimes, using once, few, many, or a class for an expanded clone.

abundance | j_gene | v_gene | CDR3aa
once | TRBJ1-4 | TRBV5-4 | ASHTGPTNEKLF
. | TRBJ2-7 | TRBV5-1 | ASSLEGQGSNEQY
. | TRBJ2-1 | TRBV7-9 | ASSTSGGPHNEQF
. | TRBJ1-5 | TRBV5-8 | ASSRTVSNQPQH
few | TRBJ1-1 | TRBV6-1 | ASSERRDTEAF
. | TRBJ2-7 | TRBV6-5 | ASSYAGPLREQY
. | TRBJ2-5 | TRBV18 | ASSPPYSRETQY
. | TRBJ1-4 | TRBV18 | ASSPRTPAINEKLF
. | TRBJ2-7 | TRBV7-2 | ASSYGGYSYEQY
. | TRBJ1-4 | TRBV6-5 | ASSPLGRGSEKLF
. | TRBJ1-5 | TRBV29-1 | SVQGTSNQPQH
. | TRBJ2-3 | TRBV6-2/TRBV6-3 | ASSDPSGGKGDTQY
. | TRBJ2-7 | TRBV6-1 | ASSEPGGSYEQY
. | TRBJ1-1 | TRBV9 | ASSVAGQGTEAF
. | TRBJ1-1 | TRBV6-5 | ASSHRQNTEAF
. | TRBJ2-2 | TRBV6-1 | ASSDLNGSGELF